Below are 21 T cell receptor beta chains sequenced from a single sample in a study of T cells in Graves' hyperthyroidism and ophthalmopathy. The TCR beta CDR3 regions underwent amplification using RNA transcripts as the source. The HTBI primer set drove a first-round RT-PCR of the TCR CDR3. TCRdb called the multiplex PCR reads again in MiXCR, with one record for every CDR3 protein. Seen here are 300,000 to 400,000 distinct CDR3 sequences, more than 11% observed once, and the top ten hold roughly 25%. The specimen was blood. These receptors came from a woman younger than 45 with Graves' hyperthyroidism.

This clonotype was counted a few times. The chain joins TRBV2 to TRBJ2-7; D ambiguous. This CDR3 has 12 amino acids. V was trimmed by 7 bases and J by 3 bases, leaving 10 bases between them. Germline V gene data show CDR1 as SNHLY and CDR2 as FYNNEI. The CDR3 nucleotides read TGTGCCAGCAAGGGCTCCCTCTACGAGCAGTACTTC. This translates into CASKGSLYEQYF.

This clonotype has ten or more counts. The chain employs TRBV28 and TRBJ2-1; 9 bases are a match to TRBD1. The ends lost 5 bases at V and 7 bases at J; junction bases unmatched: 6. This CDR3 spans 14 amino acids. Germline-derived CDR1 and CDR2 are MDHEN and SYDVKM. CDR3 DNA sequence: TGTGCCAGCAGTATCGGGACAGGGAGGAATGAGCAGTTCTTC. Residues: CASSIGTGRNEQFF.

The chain couples TRBV7-2 to TRBJ1-3; D is undetermined. The CDR3 contains 15 residues. Per germline, CDR1 SGHTA and CDR2 FQGNSA. Deletions cut 5 bases from V and 0 bases from J, with 11 bases between. CDR3 in DNA: TGTGCCAGCAGCGCCGGATTTGGCTCTGGAAACACCATATATTTT. It encodes CASSAGFGSGNTIYF.

J is TRBJ2-1 and V is TRBV6-1; 7 nucleotides line up with TRBD2. Trimming took 6 bases from V and 5 from J; bases not matched to a gene: 16. Germline values: CDR1 MNHNS, CDR2 SASEGT. CDR3 length equals 17 residues. The CDR3 DNA reads TGTGCCAGCAGCCCCACCTGGGGGGGGGGAGTCAACAATGAGCAGTTCTTC. This sequence encodes CASSPTWGGGVNNEQFF.

This clonotype was seen repeatedly, ten times or more. The chain uses TRBV11-2 and TRBJ2-5; weak D call: TRBD1 (5 bases). The CDR3 is 12 residues long. V was cut by 5 bases and J by 5 bases, with 9 bases left in between. CDR1 is SGHAT and CDR2 is FQNNGV in the germline V gene. CDR3 sequence: CASSLNRETQYF. The CDR3 DNA sequence: TGTGCCAGCAGCCTAAACAGGGAGACCCAGTACTTC.

The rearrangement joins TRBV3-1 to TRBJ1-1; possibly TRBD1 for D (5 bases). The CDR3 totals 16 residues. Trimming shortened V by 5 bases and J by 3 bases, and 19 bases separated the two germline ends. Germline V CDR1 and CDR2: LGHDT, YNNKEL (reference sequence). CDR3 in amino acids: CASSLRVGGADTEAFF. DNA for the CDR3: TGTGCCAGCAGCTTAAGGGTTGGCGGGGCGGACACTGAAGCTTTCTTT.

In its sample, this clonotype was seen many times. This chain connects TRBV28 to TRBJ1-2; maybe TRBD1 (6 bases). The CDR3 has 13 residues. Deletions cut 4 bases from V and 8 bases from J, with 14 bases between. The germline gives CDR1 MDHEN, CDR2 SYDVKM. Here the CDR3 reads CASSSAGDRGYTF. CDR3 in DNA: TGTGCCAGCAGTTCGGCAGGGGATCGGGGCTACACCTTC.

J is TRBJ2-1 and V is TRBV2; 10 positions match TRBD1. V gave up 4 bases and J gave up 9 bases; unmatched junction bases: 9. Looked up from germline, CDR1 is SNHLY and CDR2 is FYNNEI. This CDR3 has 15 residues. CDR3 nucleotide sequence: TGTGCCAGCAGTGCCGGGACAGGGGAATTTGGTGAGCAGTTCTTC. Translation gives CASSAGTGEFGEQFF.

This clonotype was counted ten times or more. The chain has TRBV11-2 and TRBJ2-3; D is possibly TRBD2 (6 bases). Trimming left V 3 bases short and J 1 base short, with 11 bases between. The germline V gene has CDR1 SGHAT and CDR2 FQNNGV. CDR3 size: 15 residues. Here the CDR3 DNA reads TGTGCCAGCAGCTTTAGGGGACTCGGCACAGATACGCAGTATTTT. It yields the protein CASSFRGLGTDTQYF.

This clonotype has at least ten counts. This chain joins TRBV2 and TRBJ1-5; TRBD1 agrees at 8 bases. Germline values: CDR1 SNHLY, CDR2 FYNNEI. The J segment lost 3 bases and the V segment lost 4 bases, leaving 2 bases of the junction unmatched. The CDR3 is 14 amino acids. CDR3 nucleotide sequence: TGTGCCAGCAGTGGGACAGGGAACAATCAGCCCCAGCATTTT. It specifies CASSGTGNNQPQHF.

This clonotype occurred a few times. V gene TRBV20-1 combines with J gene TRBJ2-3; possibly TRBD1 or TRBD2 for D (5 bases each). This CDR3 has 13 residues. The V gene lost 1 base and the J gene lost 0 bases, with 5 bases spanning the gap. Looked up from germline, CDR1 is DFQATT and CDR2 is SNEGSKA (reference sequence). DNA for the CDR3: TGCAGTGCTAGAGGGGACAGCACAGATACGCAGTATTTT. Residues: CSARGDSTDTQYF.

There are many counts of this clonotype. V and J are TRBV20-1 and TRBJ2-7; 9 bases line up with TRBD1. The V gene's germline CDR1 is DFQATT and CDR2 SNEGSKA (reference sequence). This CDR3 is built from 13 residues. V lost 6 bases, J lost 2 bases, and 5 bases stayed unmatched. In DNA, the CDR3 is TGCAGTGCAGTCCGGGACAGGGCCTACGAGCAGTACTTC. Residues: CSAVRDRAYEQYF.

This clonotype was detected ten times or more. The chain has TRBV2 and TRBJ2-5; D remains unclear. The V and J ends lost 6 bases and 2 bases respectively, with 7 bases between them. The germline V gene encodes CDR1 SNHLY and CDR2 FYNNEI. This CDR3 is built from 12 residues. The CDR3 coding sequence is TGTGCCAGCAGAACAGTGCAAGAGACCCAGTACTTC. It codes for CASRTVQETQYF.

The rearrangement uses TRBV29-1 and TRBJ2-2; tentatively, D is TRBD2 (5 bases). CDR3 length: 14 amino acids. CDR1 is SQVTM and CDR2 is ANQGSEA in the germline V gene. Trimming removed 6 bases from V and 4 bases from J, with 15 bases in between. CDR3 coding DNA: TGCAGCGTCGGGGTCGGTGTAAGCACCGGGGAGCTGTTTTTT. Its translation: CSVGVGVSTGELFF.

This clonotype was seen many times. The CDR3 nucleotides read TGTGCCAGCAGTTTATCCCGGGATCAGCCCCAGCATTTT. As protein: CASSLSRDQPQHF. The rearrangement uses TRBV27 and TRBJ1-5; D gene uncertain. CDR3 length: 13 residues. Germline V lookup: CDR1 MNHEY, CDR2 SMNVEV (reference sequence). V was clipped by 0 bases and J by 5 bases, with 5 bases between them.

In its sample, this clonotype was seen many times. The J gene is TRBJ2-3, the V gene TRBV28; no clear D gene. V lost 6 bases and J lost 9, with 10 bases in between. The CDR3 contains 11 residues. CDR1 is MDHEN, CDR2 SYDVKM, per germline. CDR3 bases: TGTGCCAGCAGCCTTGTCGGCACGCAGTATTTT. Translation gives CASSLVGTQYF. The full variable domain, its missing parts supplied by reference TRBV28 and TRBJ2-3, is DVKVTQSSRYLVKRTGEKVFLECVQDMDHENMFWYRQDPGLGLRLIYFSYDVKMKEKGDIPEGYSVSREKKERFSLILESASTNQTSMYLCASSLVGTQYFGPGTRLTVL.

The rearrangement links TRBV10-1 to TRBJ2-1; D possibly corresponds to TRBD2 (6 bases). Germline V gives CDR1 WNHNN, CDR2 SYGVQD (reference sequence). The CDR3 has 18 residues. V gave up 3 bases and J gave up 1 base, with 19 bases separating them. CDR3: CASSETQEAGSSYNEQFF. CDR3 DNA: TGCGCCAGCAGTGAAACCCAGGAAGCGGGCTCATCCTACAATGAGCAGTTCTTC.

Only a few counts were recorded for this clonotype. The rearrangement uses TRBV27 and TRBJ2-3; D uncertain. The CDR3 covers 14 residues. Trimming took off 6 bases at V and 0 bases at J, with 10 bases between the two ends. CDR1 MNHEY and CDR2 SMNVEV come from the germline V gene (reference sequence). The CDR3 sequence: CASRTSPSTDTQYF. The DNA of the CDR3 is TGTGCCAGCAGAACTTCCCCGAGCACAGATACGCAGTATTTT.

This clonotype was detected only a few times. CDR3 sequence reads: CASTGQGALNTEAFF. The CDR3 nucleotides are TGTGCCAGCACCGGACAGGGAGCATTGAACACTGAAGCTTTCTTT. This chain links TRBV27 with TRBJ1-1; 8 bases line up with TRBD1. The CDR3 is made up of 15 amino acids. The ends lost 7 bases at V and 0 bases at J; junction bases unmatched: 7. Germline V gene data show CDR1 as MNHEY and CDR2 as SMNVEV (reference sequence).

This clonotype was seen repeatedly, ten times or more. The chain is built from TRBV20-1 and TRBJ2-7, with D possibly TRBD2 on 5 matching bases. V shed 5 bases and J shed 4 bases, with 21 bases lying between them. This CDR3 has 15 residues. Germline V gene lookup returns CDR1 DFQATT and CDR2 SNEGSKA (reference sequence). The CDR3 spells CSAPYPGLNGYEQYF. The DNA for the CDR3 is TGCAGTGCTCCCTATCCCGGACTCAACGGGTACGAGCAGTACTTC.

This clonotype showed up many times. The chain recombines TRBV6-1 with TRBJ1-1; weak D call: TRBD1 (5 bases). V dropped 5 bases and J dropped 1 base, with 11 bases sitting between them. Germline CDR1 is MNHNS and CDR2 is SASEGT. The CDR3 extends over 14 amino acids. DNA for the CDR3: TGTGCCAGCAGTTATACAGGCCCGAACACTGAAGCTTTCTTT. Translated: CASSYTGPNTEAFF.